These 11 T cell receptor beta chains came from one sample sequenced in a study of beta chain features in type 1 diabetes. As every portion of the isolated RNA was reverse transcribed, the sequencing read expressed TCRB transcripts. Libraries were prepared by immunoSEQ multiplex PCR; TCRdb keeps only in-frame clonotypes and omits some of them. The table includes approximately 120,000 clones, roughly 17% detected once. These receptors' antigens are unknown. Whole-study findings and limits: A moderate, significant TCRB CDR3 shortening appeared in type 1 diabetes across four CD4+ subsets.

Source material: central memory CD4+ T cells from blood. All receptors come from a man aged 18 to 29 with type 1 diabetes.

The chain links TRBV9 to TRBJ2-5; perhaps TRBD1 as D (6 bases). This CDR3 region has 13 residues. Germline V lookup: CDR1 SGDLS, CDR2 YYNGEE. Trimming took 3 bases from V and 4 from J, leaving 10 bases between them. The CDR3 coding sequence is TGTGCCAGCAGCGGACAGGTCCGAGAGACCCAGTACTTC. Translating it yields CASSGQVRETQYF.

The rearrangement joins TRBV4-1 to TRBJ2-5; D unresolved. In germline, CDR1 is MGHRA, CDR2 YSYEKL. CDR3 length: 14 residues. With 0 bases removed from V and 5 bases from J, the gap between germline ends came to 10 bases. For the CDR3, the DNA is TGCGCCAGCAGCCAAGATAGTCAGGTGGAGACCCAGTACTTC. Translation gives CASSQDSQVETQYF.

The chain carries TRBV6-5 and TRBJ1-2; tentative D call: TRBD1 (5 bases). The CDR3 has 15 amino acids. V was clipped by 0 bases and J by 6 bases, with 14 bases between them. Germline V gives CDR1 MNHEY, CDR2 SVGAGI. The CDR3 sequence: CASSYSHGTRDGYTF. The CDR3, as DNA: TGTGCCAGCAGTTACTCGCACGGGACCAGGGATGGCTACACCTTC.

This clone showed up just a few times. The V gene is TRBV18, the J gene TRBJ1-1, with D tentatively TRBD1 (5 bases). Trimming left V 1 base short and J 0 bases short, with 6 bases between. The CDR3 consists of 14 residues. Germline values: CDR1 KGHSH, CDR2 LQKENI. As DNA, the CDR3 is TGTGCCAGCTCACCACAGGGGCTGAACACTGAAGCTTTCTTT. Amino acids: CASSPQGLNTEAFF.

At least ten counts were recorded for this clone. The same CDR3 also results from other DNA sequences found in this sample. V is TRBV30 and J is TRBJ1-2; D is uncertain. This CDR3 contains 11 residues. Germline-derived CDR1 and CDR2 are GTSNPN and SVGIG (reference sequence). The V end lost 2 bases, the J end lost 8 bases, and 9 bases lay between the germline ends. In nucleotides, the CDR3 is TGTGCCTGGAGTTGGGGAGGCGGCTACACCTTC. Its protein is CAWSWGGGYTF.

The chain employs TRBV15 and TRBJ2-1; D gene ambiguous. The ends were cut back, 0 bases at V and 10 bases at J, with 16 bases in the middle. Per the germline V gene, CDR1 is LNHNV and CDR2 is YYDKDF (reference sequence). CDR3 length equals 15 residues. The CDR3 region has the DNA TGTGCCACCAGCAGAGACCTTAAGATAAGCCAAGAGCAGTTCTTC. This gives the protein CATSRDLKISQEQFF.

There are a few counts of this clone. The rearrangement joins TRBV9 to TRBJ1-1; no clear D gene. Trimming took 3 bases from V and 3 from J, leaving 9 bases between them. CDR1 is SGDLS and CDR2 is YYNGEE in the germline V gene. The CDR3 runs to 13 residues. In DNA, the CDR3 is TGTGCCAGCAGCGGAATTCGGGACACTGAAGCTTTCTTT. Translated: CASSGIRDTEAFF.

The chain recombines TRBV18 with TRBJ2-1; no reliable D call. Germline V gene data show CDR1 as KGHSH and CDR2 as LQKENI. The V gene lost 3 bases and the J gene lost 8 bases, with 11 bases spanning the gap. The CDR3 is 13 amino acids. The CDR3 loop reads CASSPSAGHEQFF. CDR3 DNA: TGTGCCAGCTCACCCTCCGCCGGCCATGAGCAGTTCTTC.

Concerning this clone itself: This CDR3 is also generated by other DNA sequences in the sample. V is TRBV6-5 and J is TRBJ2-7; D is possibly TRBD1 (5 bases). The germline gives CDR1 MNHEY, CDR2 SVGAGI. This CDR3 contains 14 residues. Deletions cut 6 bases from V and 0 bases from J, with 12 bases between. The chain's CDR3 is CASSGTGSSYEQYF. CDR3 coding DNA: TGTGCCAGCAGCGGAACAGGAAGCTCCTACGAGCAGTACTTC.

The rearrangement joins TRBV15 to TRBJ2-1; 10 positions match TRBD1. Per germline, CDR1 LNHNV and CDR2 YYDKDF (reference sequence). With 5 bases clipped from V and 12 bases from J, the junction kept 13 bases outside the gene matches. CDR3 length: 15 amino acids. The CDR3: CATSPTGTGESGQFF. CDR3 bases: TGTGCCACCAGCCCGACCGGGACAGGGGAGTCTGGGCAGTTCTTC.

This clone was recorded a few times. The chain links TRBV25-1 to TRBJ2-3, with D perhaps being TRBD1 or TRBD2 (6 bases each). V dropped 1 base and J dropped 1 base, with 15 bases sitting between them. CDR3 length equals 17 residues. From germline, CDR1 is MGHDK and CDR2 SYGVNS. DNA of the CDR3: TGTGCCAGCAGTGAATTCCGGGGGCGCGGGGGCACAGATACGCAGTATTTT. This gives the protein CASSEFRGRGGTDTQYF.